This T cell receptor (beta chain) was identified during a study of blood T cell repertoires in COVID-19. At the level of the study: Samples taken during acute and convalescent COVID-19 were collected in the United States, Italy and Spain.

With V trimmed by 6 bases and J by 4 bases, 4 bases remained unmatched. This CDR3 spans 14 amino acids. Per the germline V gene, CDR1 is MNHEY and CDR2 is SVGAGI. Study processing details: From reference gene primer amplification, estimates of nucleated cell counts were derived. TCRdb's copy holds only in-frame clones and misses some; the assay was immunoSEQ multiplex PCR. That table supplies the V and J calls and clone size; D and trimming were determined from the DNA. The sample includes about 58,000 clones, roughly nine tenths of them seen just once. Source material: peripheral blood. This receptor was identified in a woman aged 65 to 85 with active COVID-19. This chain links TRBV6-5 with TRBJ2-7; 12 nucleotides match TRBD1. Here the CDR3 reads CASRPGQGAYEQYF. In nucleotides, the CDR3 is TGTGCCAGCAGACCGGGACAGGGGGCTTACGAGCAGTACTTC.